This T cell receptor beta chain was recovered during a study of identical twins. As regards this clonotype: Its target is not known.

The CDR3 is 14 amino acids. The V end lost 5 bases, the J end lost 4 bases, and 15 bases lay between the germline ends. Germline V CDR1 and CDR2: MGHDK, SYGVNS. Whole-study findings and limits: Analyses of zero insertions could, in part, be confounded by invariant MAIT and iNKT cells. A lower insertion count was a feature of abundant cord blood beta clonotypes, with no such feature in memory repertoires. Findings came from cross-sectional statistics, without long-term follow-up of donors.

MiXCR, run by TCRdb on the 5' RACE reads, gives a single entry per CDR3 protein. The sample has roughly 470,000 distinct CDR3 sequences, around 15% seen once. This sample also belongs to another study, concerning yellow fever vaccine responses in identical twins.

Sequenced material: CD4+ T cells sorted from blood. The chain recombines TRBV25-1 with TRBJ2-7; no clear D gene. The receptor was derived from a woman aged 18 to 35 in good health. In nucleotides, the CDR3 is TGTGCCAGCAGTCCTCCACAGACACCATACGAGCAGTACTTC. Amino acids: CASSPPQTPYEQYF.